A selection of T cell receptor beta chains follows, all from one sample in a study of CD8+ T cells in alopecia areata. TCRdb's copy holds only in-frame clones and misses some; the assay was immunoSEQ multiplex PCR. Of 90,000 to 120,000 clones in the sample, 45% to 70% were seen once. The sample consisted of CD8+ T cells sorted from blood. The receptor set was obtained from a human donor in good health. The CDR3 runs from the conserved cysteine through the conserved F or W. D genes are given only for firm matches. Only some rows state a clone size, as once, few, many or a class for expanded clones.

abundance | d_gene | j_gene | v_gene | CDR3nt | CDR3aa
few | - | TRBJ2-7 | TRBV29-1 | TGCAGCGTCCGGGACGTATCGACCTACGAGCAGTACTTC | CSVRDVSTYEQYF
few | - | TRBJ2-7 | TRBV7-9 | TGTGCCAGCAGCTTAGGTGTTCCCTACGAGCAGTACTTC | CASSLGVPYEQYF
- | TRBD1 | TRBJ1-5 | TRBV9 | TGTGCCAGCAGCGCAGGGGGAAATCAGCCCCAGCATTTT | CASSAGGNQPQHF
- | - | TRBJ2-7 | TRBV7-9 | TGTGCCAGCAGCCTAACCACGGACTCCCTATCCTACGAGCAGTACTTC | CASSLTTDSLSYEQYF
- | - | TRBJ1-1 | TRBV5-1 | TGCGCCAGCAGCCCGTATGAGGGAAGGGCGGCTGAAGCTTTCTTT | CASSPYEGRAAEAFF
- | - | TRBJ1-4 | TRBV2 | TGTGCCAGCCTCGACAGTGGAAATGAAAAACTGTTTTTT | CASLDSGNEKLFF
- | - | TRBJ1-1 | TRBV27 | TGTGCCAGCAGTTTTCTTAGCAGGGCCACTGAAGCTTTCTTT | CASSFLSRATEAFF
- | TRBD2 | TRBJ2-7 | TRBV7-9 | TGTGCCAGCAGCTTATCGGGAGGAGGCTACGAGCAGTACTTC | CASSLSGGGYEQYF
- | - | TRBJ1-1 | TRBV30 | TGTGCCTGGAACCTCATGAACACTGAAGCTTTCTTT | CAWNLMNTEAFF
few | - | TRBJ2-1 | TRBV11-2 | TGTGCCAGCAGCTTGACGCCCCACAGGGGACTAGGCAATGAGCAGTTCTTC | CASSLTPHRGLGNEQFF
once | - | TRBJ2-7 | TRBV2 | TGTGCCAGCAGTGAAGGGTGGGGAGCCTACGAGCAGTACTTC | CASSEGWGAYEQYF